This TCR beta chain was documented in a study of blood T cells in healthy people across ages. The use of a sample-barcoded 5' primer and a J-beta primer mix characterized a second PCR of about 6 to 12 cycles. TCRdb processed the 5' RACE reads anew with MiXCR; each CDR3 protein has one entry. The sample includes 890,000 or so distinct CDR3 sequences, under 80% of them seen just once. CDR1 DFQATT and CDR2 SNEGSKA come from the germline V gene (reference sequence). This CDR3 spans 15 amino acids. V gave up 6 bases and J gave up 8 bases, with 22 bases separating them. V usage is TRBV20-1 and J usage is TRBJ1-4, with D perhaps matching TRBD1 (6 bases). What was sequenced was blood. This clonotype was sampled from a man aged 25 to 40 in good health. The CDR3 reads CSATHGGLGPEKLFF. CDR3 nucleotides: TGCAGTGCCACCCACGGGGGCCTAGGACCCGAAAAACTGTTTTTT.